This T cell receptor (beta chain) appears in the sequencing data of a study of cytomegalovirus exposure and HLA in healthy donors. Primers: 60 Vbeta forward and 13 Jbeta reverse. Using immunoSEQ multiplex PCR, the repertoire was profiled, and TCRdb retains in-frame clones only, with some absent. The sample holds about 80,000 clones, 75% seen once. The sequencing input was PBMCs. The receptor's source is a woman between 35 and 50 years old in good health and CMV-seronegative.

The CDR3 loop reads CASSISNTEAFF. The CDR3 DNA is TGTGCCAGTAGTATTTCTAACACTGAAGCTTTCTTT. The rearrangement uses TRBV19 and TRBJ1-1; D unclear. The germline CDR1 and CDR2 sequences are LNHDA and SQIVND (reference sequence). V was cut by 3 bases and J by 2 bases, with 4 bases left in between. CDR3 length: 12 residues.